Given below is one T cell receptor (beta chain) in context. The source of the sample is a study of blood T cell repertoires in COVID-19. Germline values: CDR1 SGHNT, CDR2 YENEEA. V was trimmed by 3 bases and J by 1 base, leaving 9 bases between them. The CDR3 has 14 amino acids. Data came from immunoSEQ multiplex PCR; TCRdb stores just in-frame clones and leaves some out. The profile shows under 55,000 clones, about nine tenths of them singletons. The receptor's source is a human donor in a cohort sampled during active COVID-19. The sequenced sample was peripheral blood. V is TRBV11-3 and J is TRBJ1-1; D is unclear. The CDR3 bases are TGTGCCAGCAGCTTGGAGAGTGCGAACACTGAAGCTTTCTTT. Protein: CASSLESANTEAFF.